This T cell receptor beta chain was sequenced for a study of T cell responses to AZD1222 COVID-19 vaccine (dated by TCRdb to the early 2020s). At the level of the whole study: AZD1222 recipients whose second dose came at about 4 weeks and those whose second dose came at about 12 weeks were combined into one group, since spike-specific TCR depth and breadth did not differ between the two schedules. Trial participants were enrolled by age into subgroups of 18-55, 56-69 and 70-plus years, and roughly 150, 30 and 60 TCR-sequenced participants, respectively, were included in these subgroups. A total of approximately 230 trial participants underwent TCR sequencing, of whom some 210 received two doses of AZD1222 and about 25 received two doses of the MenACWY control vaccine. Results the study describes overall, beyond this receptor: The 56-69-year group was small, and its depth increase did not reach significance, likely because of low power. Spike-specific TCR breadth and depth rose significantly after two AZD1222 doses compared with day 0 and with MenACWY recipients. Because no day 14 peak-response samples were available, repertoires were characterized only after the peak T cell response. Nearly half of unique spike-specific TCRs reportedly recognized epitopes outside regions mutated in the B.1.351 and B.1.1.7 variants. Conclusions about previously exposed vaccinees are limited, since just 6 or 7 AZD1222 recipients were seropositive for SARS-CoV-2 at baseline. Most participants were white British and females outnumbered males, and the authors suggested that clonal diversity may have been underestimated. The whole spike protein was spanned by vaccine-associated CD4 TCRs, and dominant responses were seen in regions 160-218 and 743-854.

In regard to this clone: It has no known antigen specificity. No base quality information exists; no much larger clone differs at one position.

The CDR3 regions of human TCRbeta chains were subjected to immunosequencing. The authors' analysis ran thus. TCRs in the repertoires were compared against a reference library of SARS-CoV-2-specific TCRs that had been generated with the MIRA antigen-specificity platform. Breadth was defined as the fraction of unique TCRs that were SARS-CoV-2-associated. Depth was defined as the fraction of total T cells that were SARS-CoV-2-associated. Each spike-specific TCR was assigned to its reactive spike region and to a CD4 or CD8 class using the MIRA data. Log10-transformed breadth and depth values were compared by one-way ANOVA with Sidak's multiple comparisons tests. The table was pulled from immuneACCESS by TCRdb, which kept in-frame rearrangements only. Such tables lose some clones; where checked, under half of the loss comes from unresolved V genes, and the rest has no known cause. V, J and clone size were drawn from that table, and D and trimming were deduced from the DNA. A total of approximately 170,000 clones appear in this sample, around 91% of them only once. The ten top clones hold around 6.9% of the sample.

Sample time point, as interpreted from the label and publication: baseline before first vaccination. Vaccinee samples were obtained from the UK trials COV001 and COV002, which included a single-blind randomized controlled phase 2/3 trial of AZD1222 (ChAdOx1 nCoV-19) in healthy adults. Trial participant PBMC samples were collected at day 0 and day 28 after the second dose for TCRbeta chain sequencing. This specimen consisted of peripheral blood, obtained on day 0 of AZD1222 vaccination. This clonotype was obtained from an adult in good health.

The CDR3 region reads CASLGGYEQYF. The nucleotide sequence is given as TGTGCCAGTTTGGGGGGGTACGAGCAGTACTTC. The rearrangement combines TRBV2 with TRBJ2-7; the junction holds 7 bases that match TRBD2. CDR1 and CDR2, looked up from the germline V gene, are SNHLY and FYNNEI. From V the trimming removes 9 bases and from J it removes 4 bases, while the gene matches leave 3 bases of the junction unaccounted for. Taken from cysteine to phenylalanine, the CDR3 has 11 residues. Just CDR3 DNA is preserved here, 33 bases in frame from base 1.